This TCR beta chain was recovered during a study of blood T cell repertoires in COVID-19. The CDR3 length is 15 residues. The V gene's germline CDR1 is SGHDT and CDR2 YYEEEE. V was cut by 2 bases and J by 4 bases, with 13 bases left in between. Per the study methods: Amplified reference gene primers provided the basis for estimating nucleated cell counts. The assay was immunoSEQ multiplex PCR, and TCRdb's table has in-frame clones only and misses some. V and J calls and clone size are as listed in that table; D and trimming were resolved from the DNA. Among about 220,000 clones, 75% to 85% were seen once, and the ten largest hold 2% to 3%.

This sequence joins TRBV5-6 and TRBJ2-1, with D perhaps matching TRBD2 (6 bases). Input material: peripheral blood. The receptor was derived from a woman in her seventies with COVID-19, enrolled during active disease. The CDR3 sequence is CASSFDGRGYNEQFF. DNA of the CDR3: TGTGCCAGCAGCTTTGACGGGCGGGGATACAATGAGCAGTTCTTC.